This TCR beta chain was identified in a study of cytomegalovirus exposure and HLA in healthy donors. Study-wide context: Earlier, about 179 million T cells were analyzed, and 117 million unique TCR beta sequences were found among them. General study points: Reported findings show TCR beta sequences accurately forecast HLA-A and HLA-B alleles in most subjects. Most TCRs appeared rarely, but some public TCRs recurred in many donors. A list of 164 TCR beta chains associated with cytomegalovirus was given.

Between the trimmed V and J ends, which lost 3 bases and 0 bases, there was a span of 9 bases. The CDR3 consists of 14 residues. Germline V CDR1 and CDR2: SQVTM, ANQGSEA. Comment on this clone: Its antigen remains unknown.

With 60 Vbeta and 13 Jbeta primers, the PCR was carried out. Assay used: immunoSEQ multiplex PCR; TCRdb lists only in-frame clones, some missing. The sample consists of 150,000 or so clones, roughly four fifths of them appearing once. This clonotype was sampled from a female donor in good health and CMV-seronegative. The material sequenced was PBMCs. The chain employs TRBV29-1 and TRBJ2-4; D ambiguous. The CDR3, as DNA: TGCAGCGTTGAGCGGCAGCTAGCCAAAAACATTCAGTACTTC. Amino acids: CSVERQLAKNIQYF.